The next 9 T cell receptor beta chains were all read from a single sample in a study of blood T cell repertoires in COVID-19. Clones were sequenced by immunoSEQ multiplex PCR, and TCRdb holds only the in-frame ones, with some missing. The table lists 68,000 or so clones, 86% of them singletons. The material sequenced was peripheral blood. The receptors here all came from a man aged 45-65 years with acute or convalescent COVID-19.

This clone has just a few counts. This chain links TRBV2 with TRBJ1-2; TRBD1 aligns across 9 bases. Germline V gene data show CDR1 as SNHLY and CDR2 as FYNNEI. CDR3 length: 15 residues. Trimming took 6 bases from V and 4 from J; bases not matched to a gene: 9. The CDR3: CASSLYRGRSYGYTF. The CDR3 nucleotides are TGTGCCAGCAGCCTATACAGGGGGCGTAGCTATGGCTACACCTTC.

V usage is TRBV12-3 or TRBV12-4 and J usage is TRBJ2-7; a weak D match, TRBD2 (5 bases). Trimming removed 2 bases at V and 3 bases at J, with 8 bases between. This CDR3 has 13 residues. CDR3 amino acids: CASSLITSYEQYF. As DNA, the CDR3 is TGTGCCAGCAGTTTAATAACTAGCTACGAGCAGTACTTC.

The rearrangement links TRBV15 to TRBJ2-7; D remains ambiguous. Trimming stripped 0 bases from V and 2 bases from J, with 8 bases between. The CDR3 runs to 14 residues. Germline CDR1 is LNHNV and CDR2 is YYDKDF (reference sequence). This CDR3 reads CATSRDNGAYEQYF. The CDR3 DNA is TGTGCCACCAGCAGAGATAATGGAGCCTACGAGCAGTACTTC.

The gene calls are TRBV24-1 and TRBJ1-2; 12 nucleotides align to TRBD1. CDR1 and CDR2 (germline): KGHDR, SFDVKD. This CDR3 is 15 amino acids long. Trimming took 3 bases from V and 4 from J; bases not matched to a gene: 2. CDR3 nucleotides: TGTGCCACCAGTGATGGGACAGGGGGCGGCTATGGCTACACCTTC. This codes for CATSDGTGGGYGYTF.

The chain couples TRBV7-2 to TRBJ2-7; 10 bases are shared with TRBD2. After removal of 4 bases from V and 0 bases from J, the junction contained 3 bases not matched to a gene. The CDR3 has 15 residues. Germline loops: CDR1 SGHTA, CDR2 FQGNSA. The CDR3 protein is CASSSTSGLSYEQYF. CDR3 nucleotide sequence: TGTGCCAGCAGCTCGACTAGCGGGCTCTCCTACGAGCAGTACTTC.

The chain has TRBV29-1 and TRBJ1-1; 11 bases are shared with TRBD1. The CDR3 runs to 14 residues. Germline V gene sequence: CDR1 SQVTM, CDR2 ANQGSEA. Trimming cost V 7 bases and J 9 bases; bases outside gene matches: 13. The CDR3 DNA follows: TGCAGCGCCGGATCGGGGACAGGGGGAAAAAAAGCTTTCTTT. Its translation: CSAGSGTGGKKAFF.

This clone came up once. The genes are TRBV18 and TRBJ2-2; D may be TRBD1 (5 bases). Between the trimmed V and J ends, which lost 2 bases and 5 bases, there was a span of 9 bases. The CDR3 runs 14 residues. Germline V gene data show CDR1 as KGHSH and CDR2 as LQKENI. The CDR3: CASSPMTATGELFF. CDR3 DNA sequence: TGTGCCAGCTCACCAATGACAGCAACCGGGGAGCTGTTTTTT. The full variable domain, rest sourced from reference TRBV18 and TRBJ2-2, is NAGVMQNPRHLVRRRGQEARLRCSPMKGHSHVYWYRQLPEEGLKFMVYLQKENIIDESGMPKERFSAEFPKEGPSILRIQQVVRGDSAAYFCASSPMTATGELFFGEGSRLTVL.

The chain combines TRBV15 with TRBJ1-2, with D possibly being TRBD1 (6 bases). Trimming pared 4 bases from V and 6 bases from J, leaving 12 bases between. The CDR3 is 13 residues long. Germline CDR1 and CDR2: LNHNV and YYDKDF (reference sequence). CDR3 coding DNA: TGTGCCACCAGCAAACAGGGACATGATGGCTACACCTTC. Protein product: CATSKQGHDGYTF.

The chain employs TRBV19 and TRBJ1-2, with D possibly being TRBD1 (5 bases). CDR1 and CDR2 from the germline V gene are LNHDA and SQIVND (reference sequence). The CDR3 is 11 amino acids. The V and J ends lost 5 bases and 7 bases respectively, with 8 bases between them. The CDR3 is CASSAGIGYTF. The CDR3 DNA sequence: TGTGCCAGTAGTGCAGGGATTGGCTACACCTTC.